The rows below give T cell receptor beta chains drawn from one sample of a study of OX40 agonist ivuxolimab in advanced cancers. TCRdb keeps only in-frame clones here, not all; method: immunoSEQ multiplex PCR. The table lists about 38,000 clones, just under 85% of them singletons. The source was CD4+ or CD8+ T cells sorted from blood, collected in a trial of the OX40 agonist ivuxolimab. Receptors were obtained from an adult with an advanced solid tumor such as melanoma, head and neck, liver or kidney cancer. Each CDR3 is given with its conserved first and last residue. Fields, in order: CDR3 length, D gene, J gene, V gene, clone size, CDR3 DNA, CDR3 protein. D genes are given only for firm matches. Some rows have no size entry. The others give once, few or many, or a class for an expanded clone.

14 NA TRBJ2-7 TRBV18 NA TGTGCCAGCTCACGGACGGACCCTCCCTACGAGCAGTACTTC CASSRTDPPYEQYF
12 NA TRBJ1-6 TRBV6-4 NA TGTGCCAGCTCAGAAAAGAATTCACCCCTCCACTTT CASSEKNSPLHF
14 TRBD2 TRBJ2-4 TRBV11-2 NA TGTGCCAGCAGCTTGGGCGGGGGGTTAAACATTCAGTACTTC CASSLGGGLNIQYF
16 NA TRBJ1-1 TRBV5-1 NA TGCGCCAGCAGCTTGGGGACGACAGGCCTGAACACTGAAGCTTTCTTT CASSLGTTGLNTEAFF
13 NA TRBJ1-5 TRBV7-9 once TGTGCCAGCAGCCCCTATTCCGGGGCCCCCCAGCATTTT CASSPYSGAPQHF
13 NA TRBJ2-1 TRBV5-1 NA TGCGCCAGCAGCCCCGGGACTCAGGATGAGCAGTTCTTC CASSPGTQDEQFF
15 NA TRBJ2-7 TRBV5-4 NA TGTGCCAGCAGCAAACCCTCAGGGGCGGGACTCGAGCAGTACTTC CASSKPSGAGLEQYF
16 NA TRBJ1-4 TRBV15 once TGTGCCACCAGCAGAGATATCGGGGCCCTAATTTCAAAACTGTTTTTT CATSRDIGALISKLFF
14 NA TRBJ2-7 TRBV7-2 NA TGTGCCAGCAGCTACACACGGAGCTCCTACGAGCAGTACTTC CASSYTRSSYEQYF
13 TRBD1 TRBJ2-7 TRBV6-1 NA TGTGCCAGCAGTGGGGGACAGTCCTACGAGCAGTACTTC CASSGGQSYEQYF
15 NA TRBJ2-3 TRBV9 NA TGTGCCAGCAGCCCCCCGGGGCCTCGGACAGATACGCAGTATTTT CASSPPGPRTDTQYF
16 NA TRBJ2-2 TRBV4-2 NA TGTGCCAGCAGCCAAGAAGCCAGCGCGAACACCGGGGAGCTGTTTTTT CASSQEASANTGELFF
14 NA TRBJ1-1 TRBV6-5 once TGTGCCAGCAGCCCCAGGGATGGAAACACTGAAGCTTTCTTT CASSPRDGNTEAFF
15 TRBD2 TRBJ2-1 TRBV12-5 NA TGTGCTAGTGGTTTTACTAGCGGGAGAATTTATGAGCAGTTCTTC CASGFTSGRIYEQFF
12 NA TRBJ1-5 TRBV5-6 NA TGTGCCAGCAGCTTGGGCGATCAGCCCCAGCATTTT CASSLGDQPQHF
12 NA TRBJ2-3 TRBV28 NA TGTGCCAGCAGCTGGAACGGGGATACGCAGTATTTT CASSWNGDTQYF
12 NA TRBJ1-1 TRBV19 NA TGTGCCAGTAGGGGACGGCTCCTACGAGCTTTCTTT CASRGRLLRAFF
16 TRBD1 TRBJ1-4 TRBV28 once TGTGCCAGCAGCCCAGCGTCCCGGGACAGTCAAGAAAAACTGTTTTTT CASSPASRDSQEKLFF
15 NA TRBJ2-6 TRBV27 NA TGTGCCAGCAGTGGACACCTCTCTGGGGCCAACGTCCTGACTTTC CASSGHLSGANVLTF